Sequencing of this TCR beta chain was carried out in a study of identical twins. The V end lost 4 bases, the J end lost 0 bases, and 6 bases lay between the germline ends. The length of the CDR3 is 12 residues. The germline CDR1 and CDR2 sequences are SQVTM and ANQGSEA. This clonotype was seen at least ten times. A single record per CDR3 protein comes from TCRdb applying MiXCR to the 5' RACE reads. The table includes approximately 500,000 distinct CDR3 sequences, around 24% detected once. These data also formed part of another study, on T cells expressing NK-cell markers.

V is TRBV29-1 and J is TRBJ1-1; D is unresolved. The source material was CD4+ T cells sorted from blood. This clonotype was obtained from a young woman in good health. The CDR3 nucleotides read TGCAGCGTTGGACCGATGAACACTGAAGCTTTCTTT. Protein product: CSVGPMNTEAFF.